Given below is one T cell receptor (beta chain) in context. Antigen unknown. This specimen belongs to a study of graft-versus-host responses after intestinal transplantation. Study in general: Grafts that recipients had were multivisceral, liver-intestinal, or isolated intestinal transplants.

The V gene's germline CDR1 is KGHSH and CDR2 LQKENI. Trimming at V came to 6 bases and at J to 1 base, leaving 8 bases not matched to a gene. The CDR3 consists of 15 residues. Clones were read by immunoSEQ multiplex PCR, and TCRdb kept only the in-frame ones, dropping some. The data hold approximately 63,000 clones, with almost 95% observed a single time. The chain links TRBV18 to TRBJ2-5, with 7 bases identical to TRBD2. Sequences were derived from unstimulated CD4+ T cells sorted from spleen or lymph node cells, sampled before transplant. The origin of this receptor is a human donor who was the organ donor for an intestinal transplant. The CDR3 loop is CASSSNTGGQETQYF. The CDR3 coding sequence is TGTGCCAGCTCCTCAAACACGGGAGGCCAAGAGACCCAGTACTTC.